These 5 T cell receptor beta chains originate from one sample sequenced in a study of OX40 agonist ivuxolimab in advanced cancers. This table comes from immunoSEQ multiplex PCR, and its TCRdb copy is limited to in-frame clones, with some not included. The sample lists about 75,000 clones, around 84% seen once, with roughly a sixth in the top ten. The specimen was CD4+ or CD8+ T cells sorted from blood, collected in a trial of the OX40 agonist ivuxolimab. The source is an adult with an advanced solid tumor such as melanoma, head and neck, liver or kidney cancer.

This chain links TRBV25-1 with TRBJ2-1, with 13 bases lining up with TRBD2. The CDR3 contains 13 residues. The V segment lost 7 bases and the J segment 10 bases; nucleotides outside the gene matches: 4. CDR1 MGHDK and CDR2 SYGVNS come from the germline V gene. The CDR3 spells CASTGLAGDEQFF. The CDR3 DNA is TGTGCCAGCACTGGACTAGCGGGAGACGAGCAGTTCTTC.

This clone was picked up a small number of times. The V call is TRBV14, the J call TRBJ1-3; D unresolved. V shed 0 bases and J shed 0 bases, with 6 bases lying between them. Germline CDR1 SGHDN, CDR2 FVKESK. This CDR3 is 15 amino acids long. The CDR3 reads CASSQDSRSGNTIYF. The CDR3 DNA sequence: TGTGCCAGCAGCCAAGACAGCCGCTCTGGAAACACCATATATTTT.

The CDR3 region has the DNA TGTGCCAGCAGCTTCTTTAGCGGGAAAATGTCCTACGAGCAGTACTTC. It translates to CASSFFSGKMSYEQYF. V gene TRBV5-6 combines with J gene TRBJ2-5, with TRBD2 matching over 8 bases. The DNA end favors TRBJ2-7, so the J call may be wrong. The CDR3 covers 16 residues. Germline V gene data show CDR1 as SGHDT and CDR2 as YYEEEE.

This clone was picked up a small number of times. The genes are TRBV18 and TRBJ2-7; TRBD2 matches at 9 bases. The CDR3 is made up of 14 amino acids. Germline values: CDR1 KGHSH, CDR2 LQKENI. Trimming cost V 1 base and J 6 bases; bases outside gene matches: 4. CDR3 sequence reads: CASSPLREGSEQYF. The CDR3 bases are TGTGCCAGCTCACCACTGCGGGAGGGGAGCGAGCAGTACTTC. Supplemented by reference TRBV18 and TRBJ2-7, the full variable domain reads NAGVMQNPRHLVRRRGQEARLRCSPMKGHSHVYWYRQLPEEGLKFMVYLQKENIIDESGMPKERFSAEFPKEGPSILRIQQVVRGDSAAYFCASSPLREGSEQYFGPGTRLTVT.

This clone showed up just once. The genes are TRBV5-1 and TRBJ1-1; no reliable D call. This CDR3 has 13 amino acids. The V and J ends lost 0 bases and 3 bases respectively, with 6 bases between them. From germline, CDR1 is SGHRS and CDR2 YFSETQ. For the CDR3, the DNA is TGCGCCAGCAGCTTGGAATTGGACACTGAAGCTTTCTTT. It codes for CASSLELDTEAFF.